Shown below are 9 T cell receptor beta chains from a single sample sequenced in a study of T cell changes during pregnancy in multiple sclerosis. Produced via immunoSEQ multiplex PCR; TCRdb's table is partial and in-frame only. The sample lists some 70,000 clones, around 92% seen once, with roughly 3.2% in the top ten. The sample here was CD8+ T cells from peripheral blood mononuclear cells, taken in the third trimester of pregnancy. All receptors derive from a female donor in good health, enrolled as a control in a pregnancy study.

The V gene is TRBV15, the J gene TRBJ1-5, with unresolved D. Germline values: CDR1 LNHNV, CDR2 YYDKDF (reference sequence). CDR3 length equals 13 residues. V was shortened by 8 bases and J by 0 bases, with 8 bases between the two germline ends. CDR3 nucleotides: TGTGCCACCGCCAGTGCTAGCAATCAGCCCCAGCATTTT. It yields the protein CATASASNQPQHF.

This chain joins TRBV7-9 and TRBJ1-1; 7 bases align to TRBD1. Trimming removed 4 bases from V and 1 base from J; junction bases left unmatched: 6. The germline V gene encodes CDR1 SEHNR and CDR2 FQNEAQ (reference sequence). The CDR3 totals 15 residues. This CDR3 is CASSSLGTANTEAFF. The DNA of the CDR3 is TGTGCCAGCAGCTCCTTAGGGACAGCGAACACTGAAGCTTTCTTT.

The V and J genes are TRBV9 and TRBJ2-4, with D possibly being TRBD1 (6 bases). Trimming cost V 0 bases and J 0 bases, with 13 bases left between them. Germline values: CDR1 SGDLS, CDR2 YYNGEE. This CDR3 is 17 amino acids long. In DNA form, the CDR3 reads TGTGCCAGCAGCGTAGGAGGTCAAGGGGGAGCCAAAAACATTCAGTACTTC. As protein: CASSVGGQGGAKNIQYF.

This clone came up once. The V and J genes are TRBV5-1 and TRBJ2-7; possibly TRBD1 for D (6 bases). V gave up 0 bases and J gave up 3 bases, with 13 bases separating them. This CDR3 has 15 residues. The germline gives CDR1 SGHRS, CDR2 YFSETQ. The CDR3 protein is CASSLADSGFYEQYF. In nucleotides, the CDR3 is TGCGCCAGCAGCTTGGCGGACAGTGGTTTCTACGAGCAGTACTTC.

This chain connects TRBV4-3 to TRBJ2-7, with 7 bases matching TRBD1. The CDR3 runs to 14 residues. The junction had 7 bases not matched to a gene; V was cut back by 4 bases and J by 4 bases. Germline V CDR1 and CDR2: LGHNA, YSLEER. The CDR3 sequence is CASSRERQGYEQYF. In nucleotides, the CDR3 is TGCGCCAGCAGCCGAGAGAGACAGGGTTACGAGCAGTACTTC.

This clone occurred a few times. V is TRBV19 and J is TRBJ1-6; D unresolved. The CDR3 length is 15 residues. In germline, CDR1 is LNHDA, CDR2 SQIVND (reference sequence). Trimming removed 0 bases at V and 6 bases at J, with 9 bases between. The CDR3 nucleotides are TGTGCCAGTAGTATAGATCACGGTCGTAATTCACCCCTCCACTTT. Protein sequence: CASSIDHGRNSPLHF.

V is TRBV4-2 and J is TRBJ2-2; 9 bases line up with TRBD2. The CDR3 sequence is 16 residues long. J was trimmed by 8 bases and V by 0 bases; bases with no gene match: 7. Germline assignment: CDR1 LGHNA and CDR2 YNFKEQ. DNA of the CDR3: TGTGCCAGCAGCCAAGAGGCTAGCGGGATATATGGGGAGCTGTTTTTT. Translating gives CASSQEASGIYGELFF.

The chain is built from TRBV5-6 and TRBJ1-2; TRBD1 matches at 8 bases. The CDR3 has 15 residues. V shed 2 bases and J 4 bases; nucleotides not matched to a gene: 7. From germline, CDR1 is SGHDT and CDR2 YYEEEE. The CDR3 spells CASSLWTGRIYGYTF. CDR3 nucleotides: TGTGCCAGCAGCTTATGGACAGGGCGAATCTATGGCTACACCTTC.

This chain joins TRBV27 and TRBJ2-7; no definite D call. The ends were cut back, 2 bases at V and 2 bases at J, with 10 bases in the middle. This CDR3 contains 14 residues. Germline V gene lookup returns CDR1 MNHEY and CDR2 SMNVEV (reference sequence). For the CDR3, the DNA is TGTGCCAGCAGTTTAGCAGGTTTAACCTACGAGCAGTACTTC. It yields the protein CASSLAGLTYEQYF.